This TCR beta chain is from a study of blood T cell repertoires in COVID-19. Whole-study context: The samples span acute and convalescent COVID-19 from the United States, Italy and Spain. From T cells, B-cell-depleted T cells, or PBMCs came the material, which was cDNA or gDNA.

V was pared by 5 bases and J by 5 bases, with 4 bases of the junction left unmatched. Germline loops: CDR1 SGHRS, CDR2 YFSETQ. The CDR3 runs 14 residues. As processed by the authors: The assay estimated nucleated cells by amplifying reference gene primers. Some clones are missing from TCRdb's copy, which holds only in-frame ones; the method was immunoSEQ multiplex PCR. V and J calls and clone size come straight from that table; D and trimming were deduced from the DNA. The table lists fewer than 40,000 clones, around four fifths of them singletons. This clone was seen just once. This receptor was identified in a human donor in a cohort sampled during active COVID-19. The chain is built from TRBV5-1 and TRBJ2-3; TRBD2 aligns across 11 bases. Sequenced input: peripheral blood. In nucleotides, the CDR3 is TGCGCCAGCAGTTGGCTAGCGGGGGGAGATACGCAGTATTTT. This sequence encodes CASSWLAGGDTQYF.